This T cell receptor (beta chain) was observed in a study of T cells in women clearing cervical HPV infection. The CDR3 is made up of 14 amino acids. V gave up 1 base and J gave up 5 bases, with 14 bases separating them. Germline CDR1 is DFQATT and CDR2 is SNEGSKA (reference sequence). Measured with immunoSEQ multiplex PCR; TCRdb has only the in-frame clones, and not every one. The sample totals fewer than 40,000 clones. In the case of this clone: The read falls 3 residues short of the CDR3 end, and the missing part is taken from the germline J gene.

The chain joins TRBV20-1 to TRBJ2-5, with D maybe TRBD2 (5 bases). Sequenced: blood buffy coat. This TCR was recovered from a woman aged 18 to 75 with a cervical HPV16 infection that either progressed to CIN3+ or cleared (not recorded which). The CDR3 loop is CSARGADSGETQYF. CDR3 DNA (partial): TGCAGTGCTAGAGGGGCGGACTCGGGGGAGACC.